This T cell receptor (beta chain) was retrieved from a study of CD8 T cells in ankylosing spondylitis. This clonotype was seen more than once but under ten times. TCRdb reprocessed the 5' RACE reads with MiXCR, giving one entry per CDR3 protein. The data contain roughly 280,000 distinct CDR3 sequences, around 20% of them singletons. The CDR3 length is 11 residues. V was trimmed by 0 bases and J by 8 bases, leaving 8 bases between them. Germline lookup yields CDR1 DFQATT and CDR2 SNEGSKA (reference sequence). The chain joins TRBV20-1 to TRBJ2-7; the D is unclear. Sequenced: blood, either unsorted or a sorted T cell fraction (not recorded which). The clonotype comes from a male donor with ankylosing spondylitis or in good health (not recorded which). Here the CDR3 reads CSARDLGKQYV. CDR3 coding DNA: TGCAGTGCTAGAGATTTGGGGAAGCAGTACGTC.